Reported below is one T cell receptor (beta chain). Its cognate antigen has yet to be identified. No base qualities exist here, and no much larger clone lies one base off it. Reading from cysteine to phenylalanine, the CDR3 counts 16 amino acids. The only DNA kept is the CDR3, 48 bases in frame from the first base. For this chain, trimming is 3 bases at the V end and 0 bases at the J end, and the number of junction bases without a gene match is 7. CDR1 and CDR2 are read off the germline V gene as SGHRS and YFSETQ. This sample stems from a study of T cells in Graves' hyperthyroidism and ophthalmopathy (dated by TCRdb to about 2019). About the investigation overall: Peripheral blood was sampled at the time of initial diagnosis, prior to any treatment. TCR V-J signatures able to tell the groups apart were searched for in a discovery cohort of more than 90 patients, of whom about 40 had Graves' ophthalmopathy and under 65 had stable Graves' hyperthyroidism. Prospective prediction of ophthalmopathy was tested in an independent validation cohort consisting of roughly 20 hyperthyroidism patients and some 17 patients who later progressed to ophthalmopathy. The approximately 100 discovery patients were randomly split 7:3 into training and test sets. The study also compared thyroid tissue and blood T-cell repertoires from a handful of Graves' hyperthyroidism patients. Following sampling, methimazole starting at 30 mg daily was given to hyperthyroidism patients, and high-dose intravenous methylprednisolone was given to ophthalmopathy patients. The paper describes TCR Vbeta CDR3 sequencing of 140 or so peripheral blood samples, made up of some 40 ophthalmopathy patients, over 70 hyperthyroidism patients and some 17 progressor patients. The full study reports these points: Most expanded thyroid clonotypes (frequency above 0.001) were also detected in blood, suggesting blood repertoires may reflect thyroid immune responses. Sample size was not statistically predetermined, and blinding of investigators to group allocation was not performed. A 13 V-J signature model separated ophthalmopathy from stable hyperthyroidism, with 87.88% sensitivity and roughly 81% specificity in cross-validation and 80%/75% in testing. In validation, progression to ophthalmopathy was predicted by the model with more than 65% sensitivity and 72.22% specificity, a median of 6.5 months before onset.

Stable Graves' hyperthyroidism was defined as the absence of progression to ophthalmopathy over 18 months of follow-up. Hyperthyroidism patients were aged 18 to 65 years and newly diagnosed, with disease duration of less than 2 months. Exclusion was applied to patients with uncontrolled infections, other autoimmune diseases, pregnancy or lactation. Clinical symptoms, serum thyroxine and TRAb, thyroid ultrasound, and orbital computed tomography formed the basis for the diagnoses. PBMCs were separated from 8 to 10 ml of fresh peripheral blood using Ficoll-Paque density gradient centrifugation. Total RNA was extracted using Trizol reagent, and RNA quality was assessed on an Agilent 2100 Bioanalyzer. TCR beta CDR3 regions were amplified from RNA transcripts. The TCR CDR3 was subjected to a first round of RT-PCR using the HTBI primer set and the Qiagen OneStep RT-PCR kit. Libraries were constructed in a second round of multiplex PCR, after which size selection and purification were performed. Libraries were sequenced paired-end with 100 bp reads on an Illumina HiSeq2000. Per the source publication's procedure: Raw data were processed with SOAPnuke, discarding reads with adapters, uncalled bases, mean Phred below 15, or no exact constant-primer or identifier match. COPE v1.2.5 was used to merge the high-quality paired reads, and each unique nucleotide sequence was defined as a clonotype. Clonotypes were aligned to IMGT TRBV, TRBD and TRBJ reference segments using MiTCR v1.1. Only V-J combinations with frequency above 0.0001, covering 99% to 99.2% of repertoires, were analysed. A TCS score was defined as the ratio between F50 (clonal expansion) and ExV (chaos), using BLOSUM62-based TCRdist between CDR3 peptides within each V-J. Welch's t-statistics and random forest reduced approximately 520 V-J features to 13, which were used in a naive Bayes classifier (R e1071). TCRdb handled the public reads itself, with Q25 trimming in fastp and clone calling in MiXCR, and kept productive beta chains. Entries are consolidated by CDR3 protein sequence, retaining the most common genes and DNA. The V and J calls, along with clone size, are taken from TCRdb and not from the paper's own processing. Across this sample there are 300,000 to 400,000 distinct CDR3 sequences, with around 20% seen only once. Around 50% of the sample goes to the ten largest clones.

The rearranged chain carries TRBV5-1 and TRBJ2-5; TRBD2 agrees with 8 junctional bases. Sequenced sample: blood. The receptor was isolated from a woman in her fifties or sixties with Graves' hyperthyroidism. The DNA reads TGCGCCAGCAGCTCCGGGGGGGGACTGTACCAAGAGACCCAGTACTTC. Translated, this is CASSSGGGLYQETQYF.